The 26 T cell receptor beta chains in this list originate from one sample, sequenced in a study of blood T cell repertoires in COVID-19. Here immunoSEQ multiplex PCR was the method, and the copy in TCRdb shows in-frame clones only, minus some. The table records approximately 220,000 clones, 86% of them present only once. Source material: PBMCs or T cells enriched from blood (not recorded which). These TCRs come from a woman aged 40 to 50 with acute COVID-19.

This chain links TRBV4-1 with TRBJ1-3; D call uncertain. The CDR3 extends over 18 amino acids. V was pared by 2 bases and J by 0 bases, with 17 bases between. The germline V gene has CDR1 MGHRA and CDR2 YSYEKL. This CDR3 reads CASSQSRGQANSGNTIYF. Written as DNA, the CDR3 is TGCGCCAGCAGCCAAAGTCGGGGTCAGGCGAACTCTGGAAACACCATATATTTT.

J is TRBJ1-4 and V is TRBV7-9; TRBD1 might be the D (5 bases). Germline CDR1 is SEHNR and CDR2 is FQNEAQ (reference sequence). CDR3 size: 12 residues. Trimming took off 8 bases at V and 8 bases at J, with 12 bases between the two ends. The CDR3 loop is CASRAGGEKLFF. The DNA for the CDR3 is TGTGCCAGCCGTGCTGGGGGGGAAAAACTGTTTTTT. Full variable domain (outside the CDR3, taken from reference TRBV7-9 and TRBJ1-4): DTGVSQNPRHKITKRGQNVTFRCDPISEHNRLYWYRQTLGQGPEFLTYFQNEAQLEKSRLLSDRFSAERPKGSFSTLEIQRTEQGDSAMYLCASRAGGEKLFFGSGTQLSVL.

The chain couples TRBV23-1 to TRBJ2-7; TRBD1 is a possible D gene (6 bases). Being an ORF, TRBV23-1 has a function that is uncertain. The CDR3 consists of 13 residues. V lost 6 bases to trimming and J lost 2 bases, with 11 bases between them. This CDR3 is CASREDRTYEQYV. CDR3 in DNA: TGCGCCAGCAGGGAGGACAGAACCTACGAGCAGTACGTC.

The chain employs TRBV29-1 and TRBJ2-1, with TRBD2 identical over 7 bases. In germline, CDR1 is SQVTM, CDR2 ANQGSEA. This CDR3 is 13 amino acids long. V gave up 6 bases and J gave up 2 bases; unmatched junction bases: 4. CDR3 region: CSVSGAAYNEQFF. The CDR3 bases are TGCAGCGTAAGCGGGGCGGCCTACAATGAGCAGTTCTTC.

CDR3 protein: CASSRRRGARETQYF. The CDR3, as DNA: TGCGCCAGCAGCAGGCGGCGGGGGGCCCGAGAGACCCAGTACTTC. J is TRBJ2-5 and V is TRBV5-1; 8 bases map to TRBD2. This CDR3 is built from 15 residues. CDR1 and CDR2 from the germline V gene are SGHRS and YFSETQ. Trimming cost V 4 bases and J 4 bases; bases outside gene matches: 9.

This sequence joins TRBV4-3 and TRBJ1-3; no clear D gene. The germline V gene encodes CDR1 LGHNA and CDR2 YSLEER. The CDR3 is 15 amino acids. The ends were cut back, 1 base at V and 0 bases at J, with 7 bases in the middle. The CDR3 region is CASSQVEGSGNTIYF. DNA of the CDR3: TGCGCCAGCAGCCAAGTAGAGGGCTCTGGAAACACCATATATTTT.

This chain connects TRBV14 to TRBJ1-2, with a weak D call TRBD1 (5 bases). The CDR3 runs 16 residues. V was pared by 4 bases and J by 6 bases, with 21 bases between. CDR1 and CDR2 (germline): SGHDN, FVKESK. CDR3 in amino acids: CASSPGRNLIRDGYTF. CDR3 bases: TGTGCCAGCAGCCCCGGTAGGAACCTCATCAGGGATGGCTACACCTTC.

The rearrangement joins TRBV7-9 to TRBJ1-6; 8 nucleotides agree with TRBD1. The CDR3 runs 15 residues. Trimming at V came to 5 bases and at J to 7 bases, leaving 7 bases not matched to a gene. Germline V gene sequence: CDR1 SEHNR, CDR2 FQNEAQ (reference sequence). CDR3 sequence: CASSLGTGLNSPLHF. In DNA form, the CDR3 reads TGTGCCAGCAGCCTAGGGACAGGCCTCAATTCACCCCTCCACTTT.

The chain has TRBV14 and TRBJ1-3; D is unclear. The V gene's germline CDR1 is SGHDN and CDR2 FVKESK. Trimming shortened V by 0 bases and J by 4 bases, and 19 bases separated the two germline ends. This CDR3 is built from 18 residues. As DNA, the CDR3 is TGTGCCAGCAGCCAAGATTGGAGGGCCTCCCCCTCCGGAAACACCATATATTTT. Protein sequence: CASSQDWRASPSGNTIYF.

The V gene is TRBV7-9, the J gene TRBJ1-2, with 9 nucleotides matching TRBD1. The CDR3 contains 16 residues. Germline V gene lookup returns CDR1 SEHNR and CDR2 FQNEAQ (reference sequence). V shed 2 bases, J shed 4 bases, and the junction held 8 bases outside the gene matches. The CDR3 sequence is CASSLLSTGGAYGYTF. The CDR3 DNA is TGTGCCAGCAGCTTATTATCTACAGGGGGCGCCTATGGCTACACCTTC. Filled out from reference TRBV7-9 and TRBJ1-2, the complete variable domain reads DTGVSQNPRHKITKRGQNVTFRCDPISEHNRLYWYRQTLGQGPEFLTYFQNEAQLEKSRLLSDRFSAERPKGSFSTLEIQRTEQGDSAMYLCASSLLSTGGAYGYTFGSGTRLTVV.

This chain links TRBV6-4 with TRBJ2-3, with 7 bases that match TRBD2. Germline loops: CDR1 MRHNA, CDR2 SNTAGT. V was clipped by 5 bases and J by 1 base; unmatched bases: 0. The CDR3 extends over 13 amino acids. The CDR3 is CASSSGGTDTQYF. The CDR3 DNA follows: TGTGCCAGCAGTAGCGGGGGCACAGATACGCAGTATTTT.

Regarding this clone: Other DNA sequences of this sample code for an identical CDR3. The V call is TRBV9, the J call TRBJ1-3; the D gene is possibly TRBD1 (5 bases). The CDR3 sequence is 14 residues long. CDR1 SGDLS and CDR2 YYNGEE come from the germline V gene. The V end lost 3 bases, the J end lost 1 base, and 8 bases lay between the germline ends. CDR3 loop: CASSGGGSGNTIYF. CDR3 bases: TGTGCCAGCAGCGGCGGGGGTTCTGGAAACACCATATATTTT. The entire variable domain, with the rest obtained from reference TRBV9 and TRBJ1-3, is as follows: DSGVTQTPKHLITATGQRVTLRCSPRSGDLSVYWYQQSLDQGLQFLIQYYNGEERAKGNILERFSAQQFPDLHSELNLSSLELGDSALYFCASSGGGSGNTIYFGEGSWLTVV.

The rearrangement uses TRBV14 and TRBJ2-7; D gene unclear. Germline CDR1 SGHDN, CDR2 FVKESK. CDR3 length: 16 amino acids. V was cut by 2 bases and J by 0 bases, with 14 bases left in between. Written as DNA, the CDR3 is TGTGCCAGCAGCCAATTTCCCAGACTCGGCTCCTACGAGCAGTACGTC. Its protein is CASSQFPRLGSYEQYV.

Written as DNA, the CDR3 is TGTGCCAGCAGTGAGAATAGCAAGGAGACCCAGTACTTC. Its protein product is CASSENSKETQYF. The chain has TRBV2 and TRBJ2-5; no clear D gene. Germline CDR1 reads SNHLY; CDR2 reads FYNNEI. The CDR3 runs 13 residues. V was clipped by 3 bases and J by 5 bases, with 10 bases between them.

The chain links TRBV12-3 or TRBV12-4 to TRBJ1-1; maybe TRBD1 (5 bases). CDR3 length: 12 amino acids. The V end lost 6 bases, the J end lost 4 bases, and 9 bases lay between the germline ends. This CDR3 reads CASSSTVTEAFF. The DNA for the CDR3 is TGTGCCAGCAGCTCGACAGTCACTGAAGCTTTCTTT.

A single count supports this clone. The V and J genes are TRBV6-2 or TRBV6-3 and TRBJ2-1, with TRBD1 matching 9 bases. V shed 6 bases and J 5 bases; nucleotides not matched to a gene: 17. Germline CDR1 MNHEY, CDR2 SVGEGT. The length of the CDR3 is 18 residues. The CDR3 DNA reads as TGTGCCAGCAGCCCCCGCGGAACAGGGGGCTTGTTACACAATGAGCAGTTCTTC. Amino acids: CASSPRGTGGLLHNEQFF.

The chain combines TRBV5-8 with TRBJ1-1; TRBD1 matches at 7 bases. The CDR3 extends over 15 amino acids. Germline-derived CDR1 and CDR2 are SGHTS and YDEGEE. The V gene end was trimmed by 3 bases and the J gene end by 2 bases; junction bases not matched to a gene: 7. CDR3 in amino acids: CASSWPGQLNTEAFF. CDR3 bases: TGTGCCAGCAGCTGGCCGGGACAGCTTAACACTGAAGCTTTCTTT.

This rearrangement joins TRBV7-9 to TRBJ2-7; 8 nucleotides line up with TRBD1. V shed 4 bases, J shed 3 bases, and the junction held 14 bases outside the gene matches. Germline V gene sequence: CDR1 SEHNR, CDR2 FQNEAQ (reference sequence). The CDR3 is 17 amino acids. The CDR3 loop is CASSSSSLGQASYEQYF. Here the CDR3 DNA reads TGTGCCAGCAGCTCCAGCAGTCTGGGACAGGCTAGCTACGAGCAGTACTTC.

The chain is built from TRBV21-1 and TRBJ1-2; the table's D call, TRBD1, has no DNA check behind it. TRBV21-1 is a known pseudogene. This CDR3 is built from 14 residues. This CDR3 reads CASSKAQGNYGYTF. CDR3 DNA sequence: TGTGCCAGCAGCAAGGCACAGGGGAACTATGGCTACACCTTC.

The V call is TRBV5-6, the J call TRBJ1-2, with D perhaps TRBD1 (6 bases). This CDR3 has 14 amino acids. Germline V gives CDR1 SGHDT, CDR2 YYEEEE. V was pared by 0 bases and J by 4 bases, with 10 bases between. In DNA form, the CDR3 reads TGTGCCAGCAGCTTGGATCGGGGGGCCTATGGCTACACCTTC. As protein: CASSLDRGAYGYTF.

This clone came up once. Other DNA variants within this sample encode the same CDR3. The V gene is TRBV4-3, the J gene TRBJ2-1, with a weak D call TRBD1 (6 bases). The CDR3 is 13 residues long. V shed 3 bases and J shed 3 bases, with 6 bases lying between them. Germline V lookup: CDR1 LGHNA, CDR2 YSLEER. The CDR3 bases are TGCGCCAGCAGCCAGACAGGCTACAATGAGCAGTTCTTC. Amino acids: CASSQTGYNEQFF.

This chain connects TRBV7-8 to TRBJ1-1; D is uncertain. The CDR3 length is 13 residues. Germline CDR1 is SGHVS and CDR2 is FQNEAQ. V was clipped by 4 bases and J by 3 bases, with 9 bases between them. Here the CDR3 reads CASSSREYTEAFF. CDR3 nucleotide sequence: TGTGCCAGCAGCTCCCGCGAGTACACTGAAGCTTTCTTT.

Worth noting for this clone: The sample has other DNA sequences that encode this CDR3 too. V gene TRBV7-9 combines with J gene TRBJ1-3; perhaps TRBD1 as D (5 bases). The germline CDR1 and CDR2 sequences are SEHNR and FQNEAQ (reference sequence). Trimming took off 2 bases at V and 0 bases at J, with 5 bases between the two ends. CDR3 size: 14 residues. The CDR3 DNA reads TGTGCCAGCAGCTTAAGGGGCTCTGGAAACACCATATATTTT. It encodes CASSLRGSGNTIYF. Variable domain in full (rest from reference TRBV7-9 and TRBJ1-3): DTGVSQNPRHKITKRGQNVTFRCDPISEHNRLYWYRQTLGQGPEFLTYFQNEAQLEKSRLLSDRFSAERPKGSFSTLEIQRTEQGDSAMYLCASSLRGSGNTIYFGEGSWLTVV.

V usage is TRBV4-1 and J usage is TRBJ1-4; D is unclear. Germline CDR1 MGHRA, CDR2 YSYEKL. This CDR3 is built from 16 residues. Trimming left V 6 bases short and J 0 bases short, with 14 bases between. This chain's CDR3 is CASSPGMGATNEKLFF. For the CDR3, the DNA is TGCGCCAGCAGTCCCGGGATGGGAGCAACTAATGAAAAACTGTTTTTT.

The genes are TRBV2 and TRBJ1-6; D not certain. This CDR3 is built from 17 residues. CDR1 and CDR2 (germline): SNHLY, FYNNEI. V was shortened by 6 bases and J by 2 bases, with 17 bases between the two germline ends. This CDR3 reads CASSAGRVDAYNSPLHF. For the CDR3, the DNA is TGTGCCAGCAGCGCCGGGAGAGTCGATGCCTATAATTCACCCCTCCACTTT.

This chain uses TRBV19 with TRBJ1-3; 7 bases agree with TRBD1. Germline CDR1 reads LNHDA; CDR2 reads SQIVND (reference sequence). Germline trimming cut 2 bases from V and 2 bases from J; bases unmatched to any gene: 3. The CDR3 covers 15 residues. CDR3 residues: CASSIRDSTGNTIYF. DNA for the CDR3: TGTGCCAGTAGTATACGGGACAGTACTGGAAACACCATATATTTT.